This T cell receptor beta chain comes out of a study of graft-versus-host responses after intestinal transplantation. The repertoire was sequenced with immunoSEQ multiplex PCR; TCRdb's copy has only in-frame clones and lacks some. The data show about 120,000 clones, approximately 90% seen once. V gave up 9 bases and J gave up 3 bases; unmatched junction bases: 6. The CDR3 loop spans 15 amino acids. From germline, CDR1 is MNHNS and CDR2 SASEGT. This clone was recorded once. Its antigen is still unknown. J is TRBJ2-1 and V is TRBV6-1; 12 nucleotides line up with TRBD2. Sequenced material: unstimulated CD4+ T cells sorted from spleen or lymph node cells, taken before intestinal transplant. The sequence was obtained from a human donor who received an intestinal transplant. DNA for the CDR3: TGTGCCAGTACTAGCGGGGGGCGACTCTACAATGAGCAGTTCTTC. The encoded protein is CASTSGGRLYNEQFF.